This T cell receptor beta chain was retrieved from a study of blood T cell repertoires in COVID-19. Study in general: The analysed material was cDNA or gDNA that came from T cells, B-cell-depleted T cells, or PBMCs.

With respect to this clone: Other DNA sequences of this sample code for an identical CDR3.

Per the original data handling: The authors estimated nucleated cell counts from reference gene primer amplification. Clones were read by immunoSEQ multiplex PCR, and TCRdb kept only the in-frame ones, dropping some. The D gene and trimming were derived from the DNA, and the V and J assignments and clone size from that table. The sample consists of about 140,000 clones, 79% of them appearing once. Trimming took off 2 bases at V and 6 bases at J, with 8 bases between the two ends. CDR3 length equals 13 residues. The material sequenced was peripheral blood. This TCR came from a man aged 60 to 69 with acute or convalescent COVID-19. The chain joins TRBV12-3 or TRBV12-4 to TRBJ1-5, with a weak D call TRBD1 (5 bases). CDR3 bases: TGTGCCAGCAGTTTACAGGGAGGTCAGCCCCAGCATTTT. Protein sequence: CASSLQGGQPQHF.